The clone carrying this T cell receptor (beta chain) was seen at least ten times. Antigen specificity is unknown. The data belong to a study of early T cells in non-severe SARS-CoV-2 infection. Study-level information: Sequencing was performed on bulk RNA from unsorted whole blood, leaving chains unpaired.

Findings of the study overall: The study's VDJdb matching favored anti-spike CD8 responses and missed private and CD4 specificities.

Unique molecular identifiers (one per individual cDNA molecule) were attached. In TCRdb, the 5' RACE reads were re-called with MiXCR into one record per CDR3 protein. The table records around 26,000 distinct CDR3 sequences, nearly 4.5% of them present only once. This CDR3 contains 16 residues. The junction had 8 bases not matched to a gene; V was cut back by 5 bases and J by 3 bases. The chain uses TRBV12-3 or TRBV12-4 and TRBJ1-5, with 9 bases matching TRBD1. This receptor was identified in an adult who was a healthcare worker with PCR-confirmed SARS-CoV-2 infection or an uninfected control (not recorded which). Sequencing was done on a sample of whole blood. CDR3 loop: CASSPSGTGFNQPQHF. The DNA of the CDR3 is TGTGCCAGCAGTCCATCCGGGACAGGGTTCAATCAGCCCCAGCATTTT.